What follows are 22 T cell receptor beta chains derived from one specimen sequenced in a study of identical twins. Each CDR3 protein gets one entry after TCRdb re-called the 5' RACE reads with MiXCR. The data contain about 900,000 distinct CDR3 sequences, 9% to 15% of them singletons. These records were also assigned to another study, of yellow fever vaccine responses in identical twins.

Sample: PBMCs. The receptors here all came from a woman under 30 in good health.

The rearrangement uses TRBV11-2 and TRBJ2-6; the D gene is possibly TRBD1 (5 bases). The CDR3 contains 17 residues. Germline V gives CDR1 SGHAT, CDR2 FQNNGV. The germline V and J ends were trimmed by 1 base and 0 bases, with 10 bases remaining between them. CDR3 DNA sequence: TGTGCCAGCAGCTTAGTGGTAGGGGTCTCTGGGGCCAACGTCCTGACTTTC. Translated: CASSLVVGVSGANVLTF. Full variable domain (outside the CDR3, taken from reference TRBV11-2 and TRBJ2-6): EAGVAQSPRYKIIEKRQSVAFWCNPISGHATLYWYQQILGQGPKLLIQFQNNGVVDDSQLPKDRFSAERLKGVDSTLKIQPAKLEDSAVYLCASSLVVGVSGANVLTFGAGSRLTVL.

The genes are TRBV27 and TRBJ2-5; the D gene could be TRBD1 or TRBD2 (5 bases each). Per germline, CDR1 MNHEY and CDR2 SMNVEV (reference sequence). Trimming left V 6 bases short and J 5 bases short, with 16 bases between. There are 14 residues in the CDR3. The CDR3 DNA reads TGTGCCAGCAGACCCATAGAGGGGCGGGAGACCCAGTACTTC. Translating gives CASRPIEGRETQYF.

The V gene is TRBV7-9, the J gene TRBJ2-1, with D possibly TRBD2 on 6 matching bases. This CDR3 region has 15 residues. The V gene's germline CDR1 is SEHNR and CDR2 FQNEAQ (reference sequence). V dropped 1 base and J dropped 2 bases, with 9 bases sitting between them. CDR3 protein: CASSLVGSPYNEQFF. DNA of the CDR3: TGTGCCAGCAGCTTAGTCGGGAGTCCCTACAATGAGCAGTTCTTC.

This sequence joins TRBV19 and TRBJ2-7; 8 nucleotides align to TRBD2. J was trimmed by 0 bases and V by 4 bases; bases with no gene match: 8. The CDR3 is made up of 16 amino acids. From germline, CDR1 is LNHDA and CDR2 SQIVND (reference sequence). CDR3 nucleotides: TGTGCCAGTAGTAGATCGGCGGCGGGGGGCTCCTACGAGCAGTACTTC. Its translation is CASSRSAAGGSYEQYF.

This clonotype came up a few times. This sequence joins TRBV6-5 and TRBJ2-1; the match to TRBD2 covers 10 bases. V trimming: 2 bases; J trimming: 6 bases; junction bases outside the gene matches: 7. The length of the CDR3 is 16 residues. The germline CDR1 and CDR2 sequences are MNHEY and SVGAGI. CDR3 sequence reads: CASSYEAGGPRNEQFF. The CDR3 DNA reads as TGTGCCAGCAGTTACGAAGCGGGAGGGCCACGCAATGAGCAGTTCTTC.

This clonotype was seen a handful of times. J is TRBJ2-3 and V is TRBV6-1; 9 bases agree with TRBD1. Germline V CDR1 and CDR2: MNHNS, SASEGT. After removal of 5 bases from V and 0 bases from J, the junction contained 9 bases not matched to a gene. The CDR3 extends over 17 amino acids. The CDR3 region has the DNA TGTGCCAGCAGTAATTGGACAGGGGAAATGAGCACAGATACGCAGTATTTT. This encodes CASSNWTGEMSTDTQYF.

This clonotype was picked up a small number of times. This rearrangement joins TRBV6-5 to TRBJ1-2; D is unclear. The germline V gene has CDR1 MNHEY and CDR2 SVGAGI. Trimming shortened V by 3 bases and J by 2 bases, and 7 bases separated the two germline ends. The length of the CDR3 is 13 residues. In DNA, the CDR3 is TGTGCCAGCAGTTATATTAAGAACTATGGCTACACCTTC. It translates to CASSYIKNYGYTF.

The chain links TRBV20-1 to TRBJ2-5; D may be TRBD1 or TRBD2 (7 bases each). With 7 bases removed from V and 4 bases from J, the gap between germline ends came to 19 bases. This CDR3 is built from 14 residues. Germline V CDR1 and CDR2: DFQATT, SNEGSKA (reference sequence). In DNA, the CDR3 is TGCAGTGGACAGAGGGGGCCGGGAGGAGAGACCCAGTACTTC. Its translation is CSGQRGPGGETQYF.

This clonotype turned up a few times. The chain employs TRBV6-5 and TRBJ2-7, with TRBD2 matching 10 bases. Germline V CDR1 and CDR2: MNHEY, SVGAGI. The V segment lost 2 bases and the J segment 6 bases; nucleotides outside the gene matches: 10. The CDR3 is 16 residues long. For the CDR3, the DNA is TGTGCCAGCAGTTACGGCCCACTAGCGGGATCGTCCGAGCAGTACTTC. Amino acid sequence: CASSYGPLAGSSEQYF.

This clonotype came up a few times. This chain uses TRBV7-9 with TRBJ1-4; maybe TRBD1 (6 bases). This CDR3 is built from 15 residues. V was cut by 5 bases and J by 4 bases, with 14 bases left in between. The germline CDR1 and CDR2 sequences are SEHNR and FQNEAQ (reference sequence). CDR3 region: CASSPSTGSNEKLFF. CDR3 in DNA: TGTGCCAGCAGCCCATCGACAGGTAGTAATGAAAAACTGTTTTTT.

This clonotype was observed at least ten times. The chain is built from TRBV6-1 and TRBJ2-3; 9 nucleotides line up with TRBD2. The CDR3 contains 15 residues. Per germline, CDR1 MNHNS and CDR2 SASEGT. V trimming: 8 bases; J trimming: 3 bases; junction bases outside the gene matches: 9. CDR3 sequence: CASARGGRGTDTQYF. The CDR3 DNA reads as TGTGCCAGCGCCCGGGGCGGGAGGGGGACAGATACGCAGTATTTT.

This clonotype was picked up a small number of times. The chain employs TRBV7-9 and TRBJ2-6; D call uncertain. Germline V gene sequence: CDR1 SEHNR, CDR2 FQNEAQ (reference sequence). This CDR3 region has 17 residues. Trimming removed 3 bases from V and 1 base from J, with 13 bases in between. For the CDR3, the DNA is TGTGCCAGCAGCTTTCTTCCAATGGGGTCTGGGGCCAACGTCCTGACTTTC. It encodes CASSFLPMGSGANVLTF.

The V call is TRBV4-1, the J call TRBJ2-6, with 9 bases lining up with TRBD1. The CDR3 runs 18 residues. The germline CDR1 and CDR2 sequences are MGHRA and YSYEKL. V shed 4 bases, J shed 0 bases, and the junction held 7 bases outside the gene matches. The CDR3 reads CASSPSGTGTSGANVLTF. The CDR3 region has the DNA TGCGCCAGCAGCCCATCCGGGACAGGGACCTCTGGGGCCAACGTCCTGACTTTC.

The CDR3 sequence is CASSEIGPHYEQYV. CDR3 sequence (DNA): TGTGCCAGCAGTGAAATAGGGCCACACTACGAGCAGTACGTC. The chain recombines TRBV2 with TRBJ2-7; D unclear. This CDR3 contains 14 residues. Between the trimmed V and J ends, which lost 2 bases and 3 bases, there was a span of 11 bases. The germline CDR1 and CDR2 sequences are SNHLY and FYNNEI.

This clonotype has ten or more counts. V is TRBV4-1 and J is TRBJ1-1, with D unclear. The CDR3 has 16 residues. Trimming removed 4 bases from V and 2 bases from J, with 17 bases in between. CDR1 MGHRA and CDR2 YSYEKL come from the germline V gene. The CDR3 protein is CASSPSAAYYNTEAFF. CDR3 coding DNA: TGCGCCAGCAGCCCCTCCGCAGCGTATTACAACACTGAAGCTTTCTTT.

This chain links TRBV6-5 with TRBJ2-2; weak D call: TRBD1 (6 bases). Looked up from germline, CDR1 is MNHEY and CDR2 is SVGAGI. The CDR3 runs 17 residues. Trimming shortened V by 4 bases and J by 2 bases, and 17 bases separated the two germline ends. The CDR3 loop reads CASSFWTEFTNTGELFF. The CDR3 DNA sequence: TGTGCCAGCAGTTTTTGGACAGAGTTTACCAACACCGGGGAGCTGTTTTTT.

The chain has TRBV20-1 and TRBJ2-1; either TRBD1 or TRBD2 may fit D (5 bases each). The germline gives CDR1 DFQATT, CDR2 SNEGSKA (reference sequence). The V end was cut by 6 bases, the J end by 4 bases, with 25 bases between. The length of the CDR3 is 17 residues. CDR3 sequence reads: CSAHSPGAYIGYNEQFF. CDR3 in DNA: TGCAGTGCCCACAGCCCCGGGGCCTACATTGGGTACAATGAGCAGTTCTTC.

This clonotype was recorded a few times. Written as DNA, the CDR3 is TGTGCCAGCAGTTTCGGTCTAGCGGGAGTGATCTCTGGGGCCAACGTCCTGACTTTC. Amino acids: CASSFGLAGVISGANVLTF. The V and J genes are TRBV28 and TRBJ2-6, with 10 bases matching TRBD2. V was pared by 3 bases and J by 0 bases, with 8 bases of the junction left unmatched. The CDR3 is made up of 19 amino acids. The V gene's germline CDR1 is MDHEN and CDR2 SYDVKM.

This chain uses TRBV5-1 with TRBJ2-1; 9 bases agree with TRBD2. This CDR3 spans 18 amino acids. The ends lost 7 bases at V and 3 bases at J; junction bases unmatched: 17. Germline assignment: CDR1 SGHRS and CDR2 YFSETQ. CDR3 sequence reads: CASGLPISGTSSYNEQFF. Written as DNA, the CDR3 is TGCGCCAGCGGCCTCCCTATCTCCGGGACTAGCAGCTACAATGAGCAGTTCTTC.

CDR3 sequence: CASSLALGLAGSSYNEQFF. In DNA, the CDR3 is TGTGCCAGCAGCTTAGCTTTGGGTTTAGCGGGGAGCTCCTACAATGAGCAGTTCTTC. The V and J genes are TRBV11-1 and TRBJ2-1, with 8 bases lining up with TRBD2. The junction had 10 bases not matched to a gene; V was cut back by 0 bases and J by 0 bases. The germline V gene has CDR1 SGHAT and CDR2 FQDESV (reference sequence). The CDR3 runs 19 residues. The full variable domain, completed using reference TRBV11-1 and TRBJ2-1, is EAEVAQSPRYKITEKSQAVAFWCDPISGHATLYWYRQILGQGPELLVQFQDESVVDDSQLPKDRFSAERLKGVDSTLKIQPAELGDSAMYLCASSLALGLAGSSYNEQFFGPGTRLTVL.

At least ten counts were recorded for this clonotype. The rearrangement links TRBV7-8 to TRBJ1-1; 7 nucleotides line up with TRBD1. Germline CDR1 and CDR2: SGHVS and FQNEAQ. Unmatched junction bases numbered 18, after V lost 5 bases and J lost 3 bases. This CDR3 is built from 18 residues. CDR3 sequence: CASSRRDSSWFQDTEAFF. The CDR3 region has the DNA TGTGCCAGCAGCCGGCGGGACAGCTCCTGGTTTCAGGACACTGAAGCTTTCTTT. The variable domain in full, completed from reference TRBV7-8 and TRBJ1-1, reads GAGVSQSPRYKVAKRGQDVALRCDPISGHVSLFWYQQALGQGPEFLTYFQNEAQLDKSGLPSDRFFAERPEGSVSTLKIQRTQQEDSAVYLCASSRRDSSWFQDTEAFFGQGTRLTVV.

This chain joins TRBV7-9 and TRBJ1-1; D remains unclear. V shed 5 bases and J shed 3 bases, with 7 bases lying between them. The CDR3 is 12 amino acids. Germline V gene sequence: CDR1 SEHNR, CDR2 FQNEAQ (reference sequence). DNA of the CDR3: TGTGCCAGCAGCGGCGCGGACACTGAAGCTTTCTTT. It yields the protein CASSGADTEAFF.